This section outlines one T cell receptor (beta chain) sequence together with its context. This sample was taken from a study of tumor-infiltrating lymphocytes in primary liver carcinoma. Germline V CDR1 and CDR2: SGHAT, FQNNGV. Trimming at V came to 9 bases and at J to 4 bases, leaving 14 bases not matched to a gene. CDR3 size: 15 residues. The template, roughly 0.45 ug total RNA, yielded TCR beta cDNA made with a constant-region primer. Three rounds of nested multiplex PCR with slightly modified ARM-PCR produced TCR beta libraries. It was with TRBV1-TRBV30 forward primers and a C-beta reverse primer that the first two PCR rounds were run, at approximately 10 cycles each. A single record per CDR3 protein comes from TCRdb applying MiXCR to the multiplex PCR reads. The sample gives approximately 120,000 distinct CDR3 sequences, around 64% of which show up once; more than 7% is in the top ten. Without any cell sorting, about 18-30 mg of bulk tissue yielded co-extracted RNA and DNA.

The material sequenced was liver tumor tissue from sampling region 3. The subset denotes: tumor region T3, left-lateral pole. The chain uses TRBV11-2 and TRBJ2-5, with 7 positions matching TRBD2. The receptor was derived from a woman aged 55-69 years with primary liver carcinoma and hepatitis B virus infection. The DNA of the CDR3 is TGTGCCAGTAACGGGGGGAGCCCCGGAGCAGAGACCCAGTACTTC. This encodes CASNGGSPGAETQYF.